Below are 32 T cell receptor beta chains sequenced from a single sample in a study of T cells in Graves' hyperthyroidism and ophthalmopathy. RNA transcripts were the template for amplifying TCR beta CDR3 regions. The TCR CDR3 was amplified in a first-round RT-PCR using the HTBI primer set. TCRdb redid the calling of the multiplex PCR reads with MiXCR, one entry per CDR3 protein. The table has more than 550,000 distinct CDR3 sequences, over 40% seen once; the top ten hold less than 8.5%. The sample was peripheral blood or thyroid tissue (not recorded which). The origin of the receptors is an adult man with Graves' disease, either hyperthyroidism or ophthalmopathy (not recorded which).

The sample holds many counts of this clonotype. The J gene is TRBJ2-7, the V gene TRBV7-2; tentatively, D is TRBD1 or TRBD2 (5 bases each). The V end was cut by 4 bases, the J end by 2 bases, with 9 bases between. Per germline, CDR1 SGHTA and CDR2 FQGNSA. The CDR3 is 13 amino acids. CDR3 sequence (DNA): TGTGCCAGCAGCTCCGAGGGGCCCTACGAGCAGTACTTC. Amino acids: CASSSEGPYEQYF.

CDR3 loop: CATSDRAQETQYF. As DNA, the CDR3 is TGTGCCACCAGTGACAGGGCGCAAGAGACCCAGTACTTC. The rearrangement joins TRBV24-1 to TRBJ2-5, with D possibly being TRBD1 (5 bases). Germline CDR1 KGHDR, CDR2 SFDVKD. This CDR3 has 13 residues. V lost 4 bases and J 2 bases, leaving 7 bases between the germline ends.

This clonotype was seen at least ten times. The genes are TRBV19 and TRBJ1-1; 7 nucleotides agree with TRBD1. The CDR3 is 15 amino acids. CDR1 LNHDA and CDR2 SQIVND come from the germline V gene (reference sequence). Trimming took 5 bases from V and 4 from J; bases not matched to a gene: 10. This CDR3 is CASSSLLDRRTEAFF. The CDR3 bases are TGTGCCAGTAGTTCCCTCTTGGACAGGCGCACTGAAGCTTTCTTT.

This clonotype has at least ten counts. The V gene is TRBV2, the J gene TRBJ2-5; D is undetermined. Germline values: CDR1 SNHLY, CDR2 FYNNEI. The V and J ends lost 4 bases and 4 bases respectively, with 13 bases between them. This CDR3 has 14 residues. CDR3 DNA sequence: TGTGCCAGCAGTGTGGTGTGGATTCGAGAGACCCAGTACTTC. This gives the protein CASSVVWIRETQYF.

The chain uses TRBV15 and TRBJ2-5; TRBD2 matches 11 bases. Germline assignment: CDR1 LNHNV and CDR2 YYDKDF (reference sequence). This CDR3 comprises 12 residues. Trimming removed 9 bases from V and 3 bases from J; junction bases left unmatched: 0. The CDR3 nucleotides read TGTGCCACGACTAGCGGGAAAGAGACCCAGTACTTC. It codes for CATTSGKETQYF. Full variable domain (rest looked up from reference TRBV15 and TRBJ2-5): DAMVIQNPRYQVTQFGKPVTLSCSQTLNHNVMYWYQQKSSQAPKLLFHYYDKDFNNEADTPDNFQSRRPNTSFCFLDIRSPGLGDTAMYLCATTSGKETQYFGPGTRLLVL.

This clonotype was counted between two and nine times. The V gene is TRBV11-2, the J gene TRBJ1-1; D is uncertain. The CDR3 contains 16 residues. Germline CDR1 is SGHAT and CDR2 is FQNNGV. With 5 bases removed from V and 0 bases from J, the gap between germline ends came to 16 bases. CDR3 bases: TGTGCCAGCAGCCCATCCGGGAGATACATGAACACTGAAGCTTTCTTT. Amino acids: CASSPSGRYMNTEAFF.

Points on this clonotype: A much bigger clone sits one base away, suggesting this may be a read error. This chain joins TRBV29-1 and TRBJ2-7; 8 nucleotides agree with TRBD1. This CDR3 comprises 14 residues. Trimming took 3 bases from V and 5 from J; bases not matched to a gene: 9. Germline CDR1 is SQVTM and CDR2 is ANQGSEA. The CDR3 protein is CSVDWQGANHEQYF. The CDR3 nucleotides are TGCAGCGTTGACTGGCAGGGGGCGAACCACGAGCAGTACTTC.

This sequence joins TRBV9 and TRBJ2-5, with 7 bases identical to TRBD2. Losses at the gene ends were 0 bases for V and 4 bases for J; bases not matched to a gene: 12. Germline V gives CDR1 SGDLS, CDR2 YYNGEE. The CDR3 has 17 residues. DNA for the CDR3: TGTGCCAGCAGCGTAGAGCAATATGGGCTAGCGGTAGAGACCCAGTACTTC. It is translated as CASSVEQYGLAVETQYF.

The V call is TRBV3-1, the J call TRBJ1-3; TRBD1 agrees at 9 bases. The CDR3 has 15 residues. CDR1 and CDR2 from the germline V gene are LGHDT and YNNKEL (reference sequence). Trimming at V came to 3 bases and at J to 4 bases, leaving 4 bases not matched to a gene. The CDR3 nucleotides are TGTGCCAGCAGCCATGGACAGGGGCGGGGAAACACCATATATTTT. Translation: CASSHGQGRGNTIYF.

This clonotype has only a few counts. J is TRBJ2-7 and V is TRBV14; D is perhaps TRBD2 (6 bases). Germline CDR1 is SGHDN and CDR2 is FVKESK. Trimming stripped 3 bases from V and 4 bases from J, with 10 bases between. This CDR3 contains 13 residues. CDR3 sequence (DNA): TGTGCCAGCAGCCATACGGGGGTATACGAGCAGTACTTC. It encodes CASSHTGVYEQYF.

The rearrangement uses TRBV20-1 and TRBJ1-3, with 8 positions matching TRBD1. Germline CDR1 DFQATT, CDR2 SNEGSKA (reference sequence). V was clipped by 1 base and J by 4 bases; unmatched bases: 15. CDR3 length: 18 amino acids. For the CDR3, the DNA is TGCAGTGCTAGAGCCCTTGGGGACAGGAGCAACCACGGAAACACCATATATTTT. Its translation is CSARALGDRSNHGNTIYF.

This clonotype was counted ten times or more. This chain joins TRBV13 and TRBJ1-2, with 8 bases matching TRBD1. The junction had 3 bases not matched to a gene; V was cut back by 0 bases and J by 6 bases. The CDR3 has 14 amino acids. The germline gives CDR1 PRHDT, CDR2 FYEKMQ (reference sequence). The CDR3 is CASSLGQGGNGYTF. CDR3 sequence (DNA): TGTGCCAGCAGCTTAGGACAGGGGGGAAATGGCTACACCTTC. Looking up the rest from reference TRBV13 and TRBJ1-2 gives the full variable domain: AAGVIQSPRHLIKEKRETATLKCYPIPRHDTVYWYQQGPGQDPQFLISFYEKMQSDKGSIPDRFSAQQFSDYHSELNMSSLELGDSALYFCASSLGQGGNGYTFGSGTRLTVV.

This clonotype was detected a few times. V usage is TRBV7-9 and J usage is TRBJ2-2; D possibly corresponds to TRBD2 (5 bases). V was shortened by 6 bases and J by 7 bases, with 12 bases between the two germline ends. The CDR3 extends over 13 amino acids. Per the germline V gene, CDR1 is SEHNR and CDR2 is FQNEAQ (reference sequence). The CDR3 loop is CASSLRVVGELFF. For the CDR3, the DNA is TGTGCCAGCAGTTTGCGGGTGGTCGGGGAGCTGTTTTTT.

This clonotype was counted at least ten times. The chain is built from TRBV2 and TRBJ1-5; the D gene is possibly TRBD1 (5 bases). The germline V and J ends were trimmed by 1 base and 6 bases, with 13 bases remaining between them. Germline lookup yields CDR1 SNHLY and CDR2 FYNNEI. This CDR3 spans 15 amino acids. CDR3 in DNA: TGTGCCAGCAGTGAAGGTGGGGGGTACACTCAGCCCCAGCATTTT. Amino acids: CASSEGGGYTQPQHF. Full variable domain (remainder filled in from reference TRBV2 and TRBJ1-5): EPEVTQTPSHQVTQMGQEVILRCVPISNHLYFYWYRQILGQKVEFLVSFYNNEISEKSEIFDDQFSVERPDGSNFTLKIRSTKLEDSAMYFCASSEGGGYTQPQHFGDGTRLSIL.

This clonotype came up once. In DNA form, the CDR3 reads TGTGCCAGCAGCAGTGAAAGGGGACTGCGCGAGCAGTACTTC. It yields the protein CASSSERGLREQYF. The chain combines TRBV7-6 with TRBJ2-7; D might be TRBD2 (6 bases). The CDR3 covers 14 residues. V was clipped by 5 bases and J by 6 bases, with 17 bases between them. Germline CDR1 and CDR2: SGHVS and FNYEAQ.

This clonotype was observed many times. V and J are TRBV10-3 and TRBJ1-5, with D hard to call. The V gene's germline CDR1 is ENHRY and CDR2 SYGVKD. The CDR3 is made up of 13 amino acids. V shed 2 bases and J shed 7 bases, with 9 bases lying between them. The CDR3: CAISETLNQPQHF. The DNA of the CDR3 is TGTGCCATCAGTGAGACCCTCAACCAGCCCCAGCATTTT.

The chain uses TRBV20-1 and TRBJ2-7; 11 nucleotides match TRBD2. V lost 3 bases and J lost 2; bases outside the gene matches: 6. This CDR3 is 15 amino acids long. Germline V gene sequence: CDR1 DFQATT, CDR2 SNEGSKA (reference sequence). CDR3 DNA: TGCAGTGCTAGGGCCCTAGCGGGGGGACCCTACGAGCAGTACTTC. Translation: CSARALAGGPYEQYF.

This clonotype was counted many times. This sequence joins TRBV15 and TRBJ1-5, with unresolved D. The V gene lost 0 bases and the J gene lost 6 bases, with 12 bases spanning the gap. Germline lookup yields CDR1 LNHNV and CDR2 YYDKDF (reference sequence). This CDR3 is 15 amino acids long. The CDR3 sequence is CATSRDPGSGQPQHF. The CDR3 DNA is TGTGCCACCAGCAGAGATCCGGGGAGCGGTCAGCCCCAGCATTTT.

This clonotype was recorded a few times. This chain links TRBV2 with TRBJ1-3; D not certain. Germline assignment: CDR1 SNHLY and CDR2 FYNNEI. Between the trimmed V and J ends, which lost 3 bases and 4 bases, there was a span of 10 bases. This CDR3 comprises 14 residues. CDR3 in amino acids: CASSDVGGGNTIYF. As DNA, the CDR3 is TGTGCCAGCAGTGACGTCGGCGGGGGAAACACCATATATTTT.

Ten or more counts support this clonotype. This chain uses TRBV7-2 with TRBJ1-6; D not resolved. Germline CDR1 reads SGHTA; CDR2 reads FQGNSA. Trimming shortened V by 5 bases and J by 6 bases, and 8 bases separated the two germline ends. The CDR3 loop spans 13 amino acids. The CDR3 region has the DNA TGTGCCAGCAGCCGACAATTTAATTCACCCCTCCACTTT. Translation gives CASSRQFNSPLHF.

The chain uses TRBV14 and TRBJ1-4; D call uncertain. The germline CDR1 and CDR2 sequences are SGHDN and FVKESK. The CDR3 is 16 amino acids. Trimming removed 0 bases at V and 5 bases at J, with 13 bases between. The DNA of the CDR3 is TGTGCCAGCAGCCAAGATGGTCCGTATGAGAATGAAAAACTGTTTTTT. Residues: CASSQDGPYENEKLFF.

The chain uses TRBV14 and TRBJ2-7; 9 bases are shared with TRBD2. Trimming took 3 bases from V and 2 from J; bases not matched to a gene: 8. The V gene's germline CDR1 is SGHDN and CDR2 FVKESK. CDR3 length: 16 residues. CDR3 in DNA: TGTGCCAGCAGCCATACGACCGGGACTAGCCCCTACGAGCAGTACTTC. Encoded protein: CASSHTTGTSPYEQYF.

The rearrangement links TRBV7-8 to TRBJ2-5; maybe TRBD1 (6 bases). CDR3 length: 18 residues. Per germline, CDR1 SGHVS and CDR2 FQNEAQ. The V gene lost 1 base and the J gene lost 4 bases, with 22 bases spanning the gap. The CDR3 sequence is CASSLDTGSGGGRETQYF. The DNA for the CDR3 is TGTGCCAGCAGCTTAGATACGGGTAGTGGGGGCGGACGAGAGACCCAGTACTTC.

This clonotype was detected ten times or more. The rearrangement links TRBV29-1 to TRBJ2-5; 7 positions match TRBD2. Germline trimming cut 0 bases from V and 2 bases from J; bases unmatched to any gene: 3. The CDR3 runs 14 residues. Germline V gives CDR1 SQVTM, CDR2 ANQGSEA. The CDR3 coding sequence is TGCAGCGTTGAAGATGGAGCGGGACAAGAGACCCAGTACTTC. Translation gives CSVEDGAGQETQYF.

In nucleotides, the CDR3 is TGTGCCAGCAGTGCCAACCGGGACAGGGGTACACACGAGCAGTACTTC. Its protein product is CASSANRDRGTHEQYF. V is TRBV11-2 and J is TRBJ2-7, with 10 bases aligning to TRBD1. The J segment lost 5 bases and the V segment lost 6 bases, leaving 13 bases of the junction unmatched. The CDR3 is made up of 16 amino acids. The V gene's germline CDR1 is SGHAT and CDR2 FQNNGV. Full variable domain (remainder filled in from reference TRBV11-2 and TRBJ2-7): EAGVAQSPRYKIIEKRQSVAFWCNPISGHATLYWYQQILGQGPKLLIQFQNNGVVDDSQLPKDRFSAERLKGVDSTLKIQPAKLEDSAVYLCASSANRDRGTHEQYFGPGTRLTVT.

Concerning this clonotype: This clone may be a read error of a much larger clone one base away. The chain couples TRBV10-3 to TRBJ1-2; TRBD1 is a possible D gene (6 bases). Germline CDR1 and CDR2: ENHRY and SYGVKD. V lost 8 bases to trimming and J lost 7 bases, with 23 bases between them. This CDR3 region has 15 residues. CDR3 DNA sequence: TGTGCCATCGGAGGGGACCAGGGGTCCCTAGCTGGCTACACCTTC. This codes for CAIGGDQGSLAGYTF.

The V gene is TRBV10-3, the J gene TRBJ1-1, with D maybe TRBD1 (5 bases). Trimming removed 4 bases at V and 5 bases at J, with 17 bases between. The CDR3 extends over 15 amino acids. CDR1 and CDR2 from the germline V gene are ENHRY and SYGVKD. CDR3 residues: CAISAGQGGTTEAFF. CDR3 coding DNA: TGTGCCATCAGTGCTGGGCAGGGTGGTACGACTGAAGCTTTCTTT.

J is TRBJ2-3 and V is TRBV2, with TRBD2 as a possible D gene (6 bases). Germline CDR1 SNHLY, CDR2 FYNNEI. V was trimmed by 4 bases and J by 1 base, leaving 12 bases between them. The CDR3 has 15 residues. Here the CDR3 reads CASSVRGLGTDTQYF. The DNA of the CDR3 is TGTGCCAGCAGTGTGCGGGGTTTGGGCACAGATACGCAGTATTTT.

CDR3 loop: CSAVRAGFHGYTF. In DNA form, the CDR3 reads TGCAGCGCTGTGCGGGCGGGATTCCACGGCTACACCTTC. The chain links TRBV29-1 to TRBJ1-2; D is uncertain. Germline lookup yields CDR1 SQVTM and CDR2 ANQGSEA. This CDR3 spans 13 amino acids. Trimming shortened V by 7 bases and J by 8 bases, and 20 bases separated the two germline ends.

The rearrangement links TRBV5-1 to TRBJ2-5, with TRBD2 as a possible D gene (6 bases). The germline V gene has CDR1 SGHRS and CDR2 YFSETQ. The CDR3 consists of 14 residues. Trimming took 4 bases from V and 5 from J, leaving 15 bases between them. The CDR3 loop reads CASSPPSVPETQYF. CDR3 nucleotide sequence: TGCGCCAGCAGCCCCCCTAGCGTTCCGGAGACCCAGTACTTC.

Comments on this clonotype: A read error may be the cause here, since a much bigger clone is one base away. The chain is built from TRBV11-2 and TRBJ2-7; perhaps TRBD2 as D (5 bases). Germline V CDR1 and CDR2: SGHAT, FQNNGV. This CDR3 has 14 residues. CDR3 sequence (DNA): TGTGCCGGCAGCTTAGAGGGTCTCCCGGACGAGCAGTACTTC. Translation: CAGSLEGLPDEQYF.

The table lists this clonotype with a few counts. The chain combines TRBV24-1 with TRBJ1-5; no definite D call. There are 14 residues in the CDR3. Trimming left V 2 bases short and J 3 bases short, with 7 bases between. Germline V lookup: CDR1 KGHDR, CDR2 SFDVKD. Here the CDR3 reads CATSDSMFNQPQHF. As DNA, the CDR3 is TGTGCCACCAGTGATTCTATGTTCAATCAGCCCCAGCATTTT.